This T cell receptor beta chain was identified in a study of shared T cell receptors in the human thymus. Some clones are missing from TCRdb's copy, which holds only in-frame ones; the method was immunoSEQ multiplex PCR. In the table there are hundreds of thousands of clones, around 87% of which are singletons. V shed 4 bases, J shed 0 bases, and the junction held 6 bases outside the gene matches. CDR3 length: 15 residues. CDR1 is GTSNPN, CDR2 SVGIG, per germline (reference sequence). This same sample was also part of a study on human thymus T cells. From that paper: Those donating were healthy Finnish infants in corrective surgery for congenital heart defects. Both thymic and peripheral blood repertoires showed apparently biased V and J usage. What related research reported was that thymic repertoires overlapped highly among unrelated individuals.

The TCR was taken from a boy under three years old with a congenital heart defect. The J gene is TRBJ2-3, the V gene TRBV30; TRBD2 agrees at 8 bases. Material: thymocytes. In DNA, the CDR3 is TGTGCCTGGACGTCGGGACTAGGGAGCACAGATACGCAGTATTTT. Protein: CAWTSGLGSTDTQYF.